The rows below give T cell receptor beta chains drawn from one sample of a study of graft-versus-host responses after intestinal transplantation. Only in-frame clones appear in the TCRdb table, and some are missing; sequencing was by immunoSEQ multiplex PCR. In the table there are tens of thousands of clones, more than 80% of which are singletons. No antigen has been assigned to these receptors. Sequencing was performed on unstimulated CD8+ T cells sorted from spleen or lymph node cells, taken before intestinal transplant. Receptor source: a human donor who received an intestinal transplant. CDR3s include the opening cysteine and the closing phenylalanine or tryptophan. Fields, in order: V gene, J gene, clone size, D gene, CDR3 DNA, CDR3 protein. The D gene is left open where the match is weak. Rows may omit the clone size; those that give it use once, few, many or a size class.

V: TRBV19; J: TRBJ1-2; size: .; D: TRBD1; DNA: TGTGCCAGTAGTAACACAGGGGTCTATGGCTACACCTTC; CDR3: CASSNTGVYGYTF
V: TRBV6-5; J: TRBJ2-1; size: .; D: .; DNA: TGTGCCAGCAGCCCGGTCGCGGAATCCTACAATGAGCAGTTCTTC; CDR3: CASSPVAESYNEQFF
V: TRBV6-1; J: TRBJ1-3; size: .; D: TRBD1; DNA: TGTGCCAGCAGTGATCCTGCGACAGGGGTGGGCTCTGGAAACACCATATATTTT; CDR3: CASSDPATGVGSGNTIYF
V: TRBV5-4; J: TRBJ2-7; size: .; D: TRBD2; DNA: TGTGCCAGCAGCTTGGTTAGCGGGGGGGCCGACTACGAGCAGTACTTC; CDR3: CASSLVSGGADYEQYF
V: TRBV27; J: TRBJ1-5; size: .; D: .; DNA: TGTGCCAGCAGTTCTCGAGGTTATCAGCCCCAGCATTTT; CDR3: CASSSRGYQPQHF
V: TRBV4-1; J: TRBJ1-4; size: .; D: .; DNA: TGCGCCAGCAGCCAAGATAGGAGGATAGAACTGTTTTTT; CDR3: CASSQDRRIELFF
V: TRBV29-1; J: TRBJ1-1; size: .; D: TRBD1; DNA: TGCAGCGTTGAAGATCTTCCCGTGACAGGGTTAGAAGCTTTCTTT; CDR3: CSVEDLPVTGLEAFF
V: TRBV19; J: TRBJ2-1; size: .; D: TRBD2; DNA: TGTGCCAGTAGTGGCGGGAGCCTATACAATGAGCAGTTCTTC; CDR3: CASSGGSLYNEQFF
V: TRBV27; J: TRBJ1-1; size: .; D: TRBD1; DNA: TGTGCCAGCAGTTTGAGGGCAGGGGGCGAAACTTTCTTT; CDR3: CASSLRAGGETFF
V: TRBV19; J: TRBJ2-3; size: .; D: .; DNA: TGTGCCAGTAGTATAGTAGGTAGCGGAGATACGCAGTATTTT; CDR3: CASSIVGSGDTQYF
V: TRBV5-1; J: TRBJ2-7; size: .; D: TRBD1; DNA: TGCGCCAGCAGACGGGGACAGGGCAACGAGCAGTACTTC; CDR3: CASRRGQGNEQYF
V: TRBV5-4; J: TRBJ2-7; size: .; D: TRBD1; DNA: TGTGCCAGCAGCTTGGTCCCGGACAGGACAAGCTCCTACGAGCAGTACTTC; CDR3: CASSLVPDRTSSYEQYF
V: TRBV4-1; J: TRBJ2-7; size: few; D: TRBD2; DNA: TGCGCCAGCAGCCAACTAGCGGGAGGTTACGAGCAGTACTTC; CDR3: CASSQLAGGYEQYF
V: TRBV28; J: TRBJ2-5; size: .; D: .; DNA: TGTGCCAGCAGTTTGGGGGCAGTAGAGACCCAGTACTTC; CDR3: CASSLGAVETQYF
V: TRBV27; J: TRBJ2-3; size: .; D: .; DNA: TGTGCCAGCAGTCCGGACTACGATACGCAGTATTTT; CDR3: CASSPDYDTQYF
V: TRBV4-1; J: TRBJ2-1; size: .; D: TRBD1; DNA: TGCGCCAGCAGCAACAAAGACAGGGAACTGGACAATGAGCAGTTCTTC; CDR3: CASSNKDRELDNEQFF
V: TRBV4-1; J: TRBJ1-5; size: .; D: TRBD1; DNA: TGCGCCAGCAGCCTCCGGACAGGGCTAGGCAATCAGCCCCAGCATTTT; CDR3: CASSLRTGLGNQPQHF
V: TRBV7-8; J: TRBJ1-6; size: .; D: .; DNA: TGTGCCAGCAGCTTAGCAACAACAGCATGGAATAATTCACCCCTCCACTTT; CDR3: CASSLATTAWNNSPLHF
V: TRBV28; J: TRBJ1-1; size: .; D: .; DNA: TGTGCCAGCAGCAATCCGGTCCCAGGGTCTCACACTGAAGCTTTCTTT; CDR3: CASSNPVPGSHTEAFF
V: TRBV19; J: TRBJ2-7; size: .; D: TRBD2; DNA: TGTGCCAGTAGTACCTCGCTACTAGCGGAGCTCTATGAGCAGTACTTC; CDR3: CASSTSLLAELYEQYF
V: TRBV6-1; J: TRBJ2-7; size: .; D: TRBD1; DNA: TGTGCCAGCAGTTTACCCCAAACAGGGGCCTACGAGCAGTACTTC; CDR3: CASSLPQTGAYEQYF